Below, one T cell receptor (beta chain) is given with its context. Other DNA sequences of this sample code for an identical CDR3. The record originates from a study of shared clonotypes between healthy human individuals. The sorted-subset replicate PCRs were given 200 ng DNA, which is some 29,000 T cell genomes. Profiling relied on immunoSEQ multiplex PCR, and the TCRdb table lists in-frame clones only, not all of them. The sample yields roughly 2 million clones, approximately 96% seen once. V was pared by 4 bases and J by 0 bases, with 10 bases between. The CDR3 sequence is 15 residues long. In germline, CDR1 is MDHEN, CDR2 SYDVKM. Naive CD45RA+ and memory CD45RA-negative subsets were split from CD4+ cells.

The chain uses TRBV28 and TRBJ1-5; D perhaps matches TRBD1 (6 bases). The receptor comes from a man between 18 and 29 years old in good health. The sample consisted of naive CD4+ T cells sorted from blood. Subset defined: CD45RA+ positively selected. CDR3 DNA sequence: TGTGCCAGCAGTTCTGACAGGTATAGCAATCAGCCCCAGCATTTT. Its translation is CASSSDRYSNQPQHF.